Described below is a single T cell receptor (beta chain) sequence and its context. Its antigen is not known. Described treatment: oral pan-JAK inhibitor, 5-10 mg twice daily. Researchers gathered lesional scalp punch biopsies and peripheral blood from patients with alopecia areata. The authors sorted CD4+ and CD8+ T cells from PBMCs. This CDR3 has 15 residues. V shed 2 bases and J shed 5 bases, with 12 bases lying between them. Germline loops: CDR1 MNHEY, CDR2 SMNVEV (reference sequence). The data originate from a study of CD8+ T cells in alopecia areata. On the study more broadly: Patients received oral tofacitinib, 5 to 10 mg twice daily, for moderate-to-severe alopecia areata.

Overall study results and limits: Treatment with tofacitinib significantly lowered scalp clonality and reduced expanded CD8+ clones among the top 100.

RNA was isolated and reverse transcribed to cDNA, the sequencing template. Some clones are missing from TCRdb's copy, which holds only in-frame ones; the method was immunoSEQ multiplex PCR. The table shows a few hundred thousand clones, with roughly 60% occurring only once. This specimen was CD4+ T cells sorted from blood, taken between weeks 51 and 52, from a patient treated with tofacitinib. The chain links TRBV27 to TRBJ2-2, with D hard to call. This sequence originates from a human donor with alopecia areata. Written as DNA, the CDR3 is TGTGCCAGCAGTTTAGATCCCCGGATGACCGGGGAGCTGTTTTTT. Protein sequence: CASSLDPRMTGELFF.